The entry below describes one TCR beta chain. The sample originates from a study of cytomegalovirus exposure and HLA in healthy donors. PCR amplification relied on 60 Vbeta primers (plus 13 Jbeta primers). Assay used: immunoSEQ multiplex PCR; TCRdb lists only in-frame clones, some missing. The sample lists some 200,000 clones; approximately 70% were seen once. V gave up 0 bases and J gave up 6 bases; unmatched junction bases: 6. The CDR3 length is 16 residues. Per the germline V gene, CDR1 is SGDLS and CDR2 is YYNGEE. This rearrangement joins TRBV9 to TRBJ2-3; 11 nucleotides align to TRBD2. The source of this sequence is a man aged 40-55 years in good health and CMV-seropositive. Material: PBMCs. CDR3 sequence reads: CASSVATGTSGDTQYF. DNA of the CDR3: TGTGCCAGCAGCGTAGCTACAGGGACTAGCGGTGATACGCAGTATTTT.